A single sample is the source of the 19 T cell receptor beta chains below, sequenced in a study of blood T cell repertoires in COVID-19. Clones were sequenced by immunoSEQ multiplex PCR, and TCRdb holds only the in-frame ones, with some missing. The sample contains about 360,000 clones, approximately 86% of which appear only once. Specimen: peripheral blood. Receptors originate from a human donor in a cohort sampled during active COVID-19.

This chain uses TRBV5-5 with TRBJ1-6, with D unresolved. The germline CDR1 and CDR2 sequences are SGHKS and YYEKEE (reference sequence). This CDR3 spans 15 amino acids. Trimming cost V 8 bases and J 0 bases, with 12 bases left between them. The CDR3 DNA reads TGTGCCAGTAAAGTTGTTAGCTCCTATAATTCACCCCTCCACTTT. Translating it yields CASKVVSSYNSPLHF.

This clone was counted a few times. This chain links TRBV4-2 with TRBJ1-3; no reliable D call. The V gene lost 4 bases and the J gene lost 4 bases, with 2 bases spanning the gap. The CDR3 totals 11 residues. Per germline, CDR1 LGHNA and CDR2 YNFKEQ. The CDR3 region is CASSPGNTIYF. The CDR3 DNA is TGTGCCAGCAGCCCGGGAAACACCATATATTTT.

The rearrangement joins TRBV19 to TRBJ2-1, with 12 bases lining up with TRBD1. V lost 7 bases to trimming and J lost 8 bases; unmatched junction nucleotides: 12. The CDR3 loop spans 16 amino acids. The germline CDR1 and CDR2 sequences are LNHDA and SQIVND (reference sequence). CDR3 sequence (DNA): TGTGCCAGTACCTCATCCGGGACAGGGGGCGGGCATGAGCAGTTCTTC. Encoded protein: CASTSSGTGGGHEQFF.

The genes are TRBV2 and TRBJ2-7; TRBD2 matches at 9 bases. The V gene end was trimmed by 3 bases and the J gene end by 0 bases; junction bases not matched to a gene: 6. Germline V gene lookup returns CDR1 SNHLY and CDR2 FYNNEI. The CDR3 has 16 residues. CDR3 DNA sequence: TGTGCCAGCAGTGAGGAGGGGCGGGAGGGCTCCTACGAGCAGTACTTC. It encodes CASSEEGREGSYEQYF.

V gene TRBV3-1 (or the pseudogene TRBV3-2) combines with J gene TRBJ2-3, with D possibly matching TRBD2 (5 bases). This CDR3 has 17 amino acids. V lost 4 bases to trimming and J lost 1 base, with 18 bases between them. The germline CDR1 and CDR2 sequences are LGHDT and YNNKEL (reference sequence). The DNA for the CDR3 is TGTGCCAGCAGCCCAACGACTCGGGGATATGGCACAGATACGCAGTATTTT. Protein: CASSPTTRGYGTDTQYF.

This chain joins TRBV2 and TRBJ1-1, with D hard to call. Germline lookup yields CDR1 SNHLY and CDR2 FYNNEI. Trimming stripped 10 bases from V and 1 base from J, with 13 bases between. The length of the CDR3 is 13 residues. DNA of the CDR3: TGTGCCACCCGGGTGAGAGGGAACACTGAAGCTTTCTTT. Amino acid sequence: CATRVRGNTEAFF.

This chain links TRBV9 with TRBJ2-3; 9 bases align to TRBD2. Trimming at V came to 3 bases and at J to 0 bases, leaving 2 bases not matched to a gene. This CDR3 has 15 residues. Germline CDR1 reads SGDLS; CDR2 reads YYNGEE. CDR3 sequence reads: CASSASGVSTDTQYF. In DNA form, the CDR3 reads TGTGCCAGCAGCGCTAGCGGGGTCAGCACAGATACGCAGTATTTT.

The chain employs TRBV7-3 and TRBJ2-3, with 7 bases aligning to TRBD2. CDR1 and CDR2 (germline): SGHTA, FQGTGA. The CDR3 is 15 residues long. Trimming cost V 3 bases and J 2 bases; bases outside gene matches: 5. Written as DNA, the CDR3 is TGTGCCAGCAGCTTTACTAGCGCCACCACAGATACGCAGTATTTT. Amino acids: CASSFTSATTDTQYF. Full variable domain (outside the CDR3, taken from reference TRBV7-3 and TRBJ2-3): GAGVSQTPSNKVTEKGKYVELRCDPISGHTALYWYRQSLGQGPEFLIYFQGTGAADDSGLPNDRFFAVRPEGSVSTLKIQRTERGDSAVYLCASSFTSATTDTQYFGPGTRLTVL.

J is TRBJ2-1 and V is TRBV27; 12 bases are shared with TRBD2. The junction had 9 bases not matched to a gene; V was cut back by 5 bases and J by 13 bases. The CDR3 has 14 residues. Looked up from germline, CDR1 is MNHEY and CDR2 is SMNVEV (reference sequence). CDR3: CASSGPTSGGPQFF. The CDR3 DNA reads as TGTGCCAGCAGTGGTCCGACTAGCGGGGGCCCTCAGTTCTTC.

The chain couples TRBV21-1 to TRBJ1-6; TRBD1 was called by the table and not checked on the DNA. TRBV21-1 is a documented pseudogene. The CDR3 length is 16 residues. CDR3 nucleotide sequence: TGTGCCAGCCTTCCGGGACAGAGCTCCTATAATTCACCCCTCCACTTT. It codes for CASLPGQSSYNSPLHF.

The gene calls are TRBV4-1 and TRBJ2-7; TRBD2 aligns across 10 bases. CDR1 is MGHRA and CDR2 is YSYEKL in the germline V gene. V lost 0 bases, J lost 0 bases, and 2 bases stayed unmatched. This CDR3 spans 16 amino acids. The CDR3 DNA reads as TGCGCCAGCAGCCAAGAAAGACTAGCGGGCTCCTACGAGCAGTACTTC. This encodes CASSQERLAGSYEQYF.

This clone was seen at least ten times. This chain connects TRBV6-5 to TRBJ1-1, with D hard to call. The germline gives CDR1 MNHEY, CDR2 SVGAGI. V was shortened by 6 bases and J by 1 base, with 15 bases between the two germline ends. The CDR3 length is 15 residues. The CDR3, as DNA: TGTGCCAGCAGGTACAGTCATCCAGGGAACACTGAAGCTTTCTTT. This gives the protein CASRYSHPGNTEAFF.

This sequence joins TRBV5-1 and TRBJ1-1, with D possibly TRBD1 on 6 matching bases. The CDR3 sequence is 15 residues long. V gave up 4 bases and J gave up 0 bases, with 13 bases separating them. Germline CDR1 and CDR2: SGHRS and YFSETQ. The DNA for the CDR3 is TGCGCCAGCAGCGCTACTTGGGGGCTGAACACTGAAGCTTTCTTT. Amino acids: CASSATWGLNTEAFF.

This clone came up once. The rearrangement joins TRBV15 to TRBJ2-3, with D maybe TRBD1 (7 bases). Germline CDR1 is LNHNV and CDR2 is YYDKDF (reference sequence). V lost 5 bases to trimming and J lost 3 bases, with 15 bases between them. This CDR3 spans 15 amino acids. CDR3 sequence reads: CATSAGQSLTDTQYF. Here the CDR3 DNA reads TGTGCCACCAGCGCGGGACAGAGCCTAACAGATACGCAGTATTTT.

This rearrangement joins TRBV7-9 to TRBJ2-5; 8 bases line up with TRBD2. Germline CDR1 SEHNR, CDR2 FQNEAQ (reference sequence). There are 17 residues in the CDR3. J was trimmed by 3 bases and V by 7 bases; bases with no gene match: 16. CDR3 sequence: CASNIFIGGLEEETQYF. The DNA of the CDR3 is TGTGCCAGCAACATATTTATTGGGGGACTAGAGGAAGAGACCCAGTACTTC.

The V call is TRBV6-5, the J call TRBJ2-7, with TRBD1 matching 8 bases. The CDR3 spans 15 residues. J gave up 2 bases and V 4 bases, and 7 bases lay outside the gene matches. CDR1 and CDR2 from the germline V gene are MNHEY and SVGAGI. The CDR3 region is CASSSPTGGAYEQYF. Here the CDR3 DNA reads TGTGCCAGCAGTTCCCCAACAGGGGGAGCCTACGAGCAGTACTTC.

The V call is TRBV2, the J call TRBJ1-4; 10 bases line up with TRBD1. The CDR3 is 15 amino acids. CDR1 is SNHLY, CDR2 FYNNEI, per germline. The V gene end was trimmed by 7 bases and the J gene end by 7 bases; junction bases not matched to a gene: 9. The CDR3 sequence is CASNRQGADGEKLFF. CDR3 DNA sequence: TGTGCCAGCAATCGACAGGGGGCAGACGGTGAAAAACTGTTTTTT. Full variable domain (missing parts from reference TRBV2 and TRBJ1-4): EPEVTQTPSHQVTQMGQEVILRCVPISNHLYFYWYRQILGQKVEFLVSFYNNEISEKSEIFDDQFSVERPDGSNFTLKIRSTKLEDSAMYFCASNRQGADGEKLFFGSGTQLSVL.

This sequence joins TRBV5-6 and TRBJ1-6; TRBD1 aligns across 7 bases. The germline V gene has CDR1 SGHDT and CDR2 YYEEEE. V shed 0 bases and J 8 bases; nucleotides not matched to a gene: 5. The CDR3 length is 15 residues. The DNA of the CDR3 is TGTGCCAGCAGCTTGGACAGGGGTAACTATTCACCCCTCCACTTT. Translating gives CASSLDRGNYSPLHF.

In regard to this clone: One end of the junction fails to match germline, which may point to a read error. The genes are TRBV30 and TRBJ1-2; tentative D call: TRBD1 (6 bases). CDR1 is GTSNPN and CDR2 is SVGIG in the germline V gene (reference sequence). The CDR3 extends over 11 amino acids. The CDR3 spells CARRGAYGYTF. CDR3 bases: TGTGCCAGGAGGGGGGCGTATGGCTACACCTTC.